This TCR beta chain was profiled in a study of identical twins. TCRdb re-called the 5' RACE reads with MiXCR, one entry per CDR3 protein. The table includes fewer than 250,000 distinct CDR3 sequences, around a tenth detected once. This clonotype was counted a few times. The ends were cut back, 5 bases at V and 4 bases at J, with 11 bases in the middle. Germline V gene sequence: CDR1 MNHNS, CDR2 SASEGT. This CDR3 is 13 amino acids long. The specimen was memory (CD45RO+) T cells sorted from blood. The V call is TRBV6-1, the J call TRBJ1-1; D not resolved. This clonotype originated in a woman aged 18 to 35 in good health. As DNA, the CDR3 is TGTGCCAGCAGTACGACTTATTCCACTGAAGCTTTCTTT. Protein product: CASSTTYSTEAFF.